The T cell receptor (beta chain) described here comes from a study of cytomegalovirus exposure and HLA in healthy donors. Study as a whole: There were more than 350 genotyped donors. Of these, roughly 84% fell in the genetic ancestry cluster associated with self-reported Caucasian donors. Broader study findings: Analyses of presence/absence relied on an assumption of roughly uniform sequencing depth across donors. Apparent HLA restriction characterized most CMV-associated TCR beta chains in a later analysis.

V was clipped by 2 bases and J by 5 bases, with 10 bases between them. The CDR3 covers 14 residues. Germline CDR1 reads LNHDA; CDR2 reads SQIVND (reference sequence). In the PCR, 60 Vbeta and 13 Jbeta primers were used. This table comes from immunoSEQ multiplex PCR, and its TCRdb copy is limited to in-frame clones, with some not included. There are roughly 180,000 clones in the sample; less than 80% occur only once, and around 0.71% lies in the top ten. This clone has only a few counts. Its antigen is currently unknown. The chain uses TRBV19 and TRBJ2-1; D gene uncertain. The sequence came from a female donor in good health and CMV-seronegative. Sequenced sample: PBMCs. The CDR3: CASSIPPLNNEQFF. CDR3 DNA sequence: TGTGCCAGTAGTATACCTCCCTTAAACAATGAGCAGTTCTTC. The full variable domain, in which reference TRBV19 and TRBJ2-1 provide the parts outside the CDR3, is DGGITQSPKYLFRKEGQNVTLSCEQNLNHDAMYWYRQDPGQGLRLIYYSQIVNDFQKGDIAEGYSVSREKKESFPLTVTSAQKNPTAFYLCASSIPPLNNEQFFGPGTRLTVL.